A single sample gave rise to the 25 T cell receptor beta chains below, sequenced in a study of blood T cells in healthy people across ages. Sample-barcoded 5' priming and a J-beta primer mix drove a second PCR of about 6 to 12 cycles. MiXCR, applied by TCRdb to the 5' RACE reads, yields one record per CDR3 protein. The sample has about 1.5 million distinct CDR3 sequences, approximately 42% seen once. Sequencing was carried out using blood. The receptors were gathered from a woman aged 18-29 years in good health.

There are a few counts of this clonotype. The V call is TRBV6-5, the J call TRBJ2-3; no reliable D call. Trimming pared 4 bases from V and 5 bases from J, leaving 10 bases between. Germline CDR1 is MNHEY and CDR2 is SVGAGI. The CDR3 has 13 residues. CDR3 in DNA: TGTGCCAGCAGTTCCACACGAAAAGATACGCAGTATTTT. Encoded protein: CASSSTRKDTQYF.

The chain is built from TRBV7-2 and TRBJ2-3, with a possible D match to TRBD2 (5 bases). With 5 bases removed from V and 2 bases from J, the gap between germline ends came to 14 bases. Germline CDR1 reads SGHTA; CDR2 reads FQGNSA. The CDR3 contains 15 residues. The CDR3 DNA is TGTGCCAGCAGCGGCTCCGGAGGTTCCACAGATACGCAGTATTTT. Translated: CASSGSGGSTDTQYF.

This clonotype has more than one count but fewer than ten. This chain links TRBV10-3 with TRBJ2-1; D not resolved. CDR1 is ENHRY and CDR2 is SYGVKD in the germline V gene. Trimming took off 2 bases at V and 10 bases at J, with 9 bases between the two ends. The CDR3 extends over 12 amino acids. The DNA for the CDR3 is TGTGCCATCAGTGAGACCGCTAGGGAGCAGTTCTTC. It specifies CAISETAREQFF.

This rearrangement joins TRBV14 to TRBJ1-1; maybe TRBD1 (5 bases). Per germline, CDR1 SGHDN and CDR2 FVKESK. This CDR3 is 17 amino acids long. The V and J ends lost 4 bases and 5 bases respectively, with 23 bases between them. The CDR3, as DNA: TGTGCCAGCAGCCTCCAGGTCAGGGTACTCGGTTCGACTGAAGCTTTCTTT. Translated: CASSLQVRVLGSTEAFF.

Notes on this clonotype: A much larger clone differs from this one at a single base, so this may be a read error. The gene calls are TRBV29-1 and TRBJ2-1, with TRBD1 identical over 8 bases. The germline CDR1 and CDR2 sequences are SQVTM and ANQGSEA. CDR3 length: 12 amino acids. V lost 7 bases to trimming and J lost 6 bases; unmatched junction nucleotides: 5. CDR3: CSAWTGSNEQFF. In DNA form, the CDR3 reads TGCAGCGCTTGGACAGGGTCCAATGAGCAGTTCTTC.

The chain recombines TRBV29-1 with TRBJ1-1; the D gene is possibly TRBD1 (5 bases). The germline CDR1 and CDR2 sequences are SQVTM and ANQGSEA. The CDR3 consists of 13 residues. Trimming shortened V by 4 bases and J by 4 bases, and 13 bases separated the two germline ends. DNA of the CDR3: TGCAGCGTTGTTGGCAGGGCGATCACTGAAGCTTTCTTT. Its protein is CSVVGRAITEAFF.

In this sample, this clonotype turned up a few times. This chain joins TRBV27 and TRBJ1-6; no definite D call. Trimming removed 4 bases at V and 3 bases at J, with 13 bases between. The CDR3 consists of 16 residues. Germline CDR1 and CDR2: MNHEY and SMNVEV (reference sequence). Here the CDR3 reads CASSSTAPGYNSPLHF. CDR3 coding DNA: TGTGCCAGCAGTTCCACGGCCCCGGGCTATAATTCACCCCTCCACTTT.

This chain connects TRBV2 to TRBJ1-1; 9 bases are a match to TRBD1. The CDR3 extends over 14 amino acids. Trimming at V came to 6 bases and at J to 8 bases, leaving 10 bases not matched to a gene. Germline CDR1 SNHLY, CDR2 FYNNEI. CDR3 bases: TGTGCCAGCAGAGATCCGGGACAGGGCTTGGAAGCTTTCTTT. Amino acids: CASRDPGQGLEAFF.

This clonotype was found a few times. The V gene is TRBV14, the J gene TRBJ2-7, with unresolved D. This CDR3 has 14 residues. Germline V gene sequence: CDR1 SGHDN, CDR2 FVKESK. The V end was cut by 1 base, the J end by 2 bases, with 9 bases between. The CDR3 region is CASSQGYSAYEQYF. For the CDR3, the DNA is TGTGCCAGCAGCCAAGGTTACAGCGCCTACGAGCAGTACTTC.

The chain carries TRBV29-1 and TRBJ2-7, with D possibly called TRBD1 or TRBD2 (5 bases each). Trimming removed 4 bases from V and 0 bases from J, with 13 bases in between. Germline-derived CDR1 and CDR2 are SQVTM and ANQGSEA. The CDR3 consists of 14 residues. CDR3 loop: CSVGEPGTSYEQYF. CDR3 sequence (DNA): TGCAGCGTTGGTGAACCGGGGACCTCCTACGAGCAGTACTTC.

This clonotype was seen a handful of times. The chain joins TRBV4-2 to TRBJ1-4; D remains unclear. Trimming removed 10 bases at V and 3 bases at J, with 9 bases between. Germline V CDR1 and CDR2: LGHNA, YNFKEQ. The CDR3 is 12 amino acids. The CDR3 nucleotides read TGTGCCATCCAGTCAGCTAATGAAAAACTGTTTTTT. It encodes CAIQSANEKLFF.

This chain links TRBV18 with TRBJ2-3; TRBD2 matches 8 bases. The V segment lost 5 bases and the J segment 8 bases; nucleotides outside the gene matches: 15. The CDR3 spans 16 residues. The V gene's germline CDR1 is KGHSH and CDR2 LQKENI. CDR3 sequence: CASSSYGRGGAGTQYF. CDR3 coding DNA: TGTGCCAGCTCATCCTACGGGAGGGGTGGTGCAGGTACGCAGTATTTT.

This sequence joins TRBV2 and TRBJ1-6; 7 nucleotides line up with TRBD1. In germline, CDR1 is SNHLY, CDR2 FYNNEI. V lost 10 bases and J lost 8; bases outside the gene matches: 8. The CDR3 has 13 residues. This CDR3 reads CATRGDSYSPLHF. The CDR3 nucleotides are TGTGCCACCCGGGGGGACAGTTATTCACCCCTCCACTTT.

The chain combines TRBV29-1 with TRBJ1-2; tentatively, D is TRBD1 (5 bases). The CDR3 length is 11 residues. The germline gives CDR1 SQVTM, CDR2 ANQGSEA. The CDR3 DNA is TGCGGCCTTTCGACAGCCTATGGCTACACCTTC. Translated, it gives CGLSTAYGYTF.

This clonotype has a handful of counts. The CDR3 DNA reads TGTGCCAGCAGCCACGACAGGGGTATTAATTCACCCCTCCACTTT. It codes for CASSHDRGINSPLHF. The V gene is TRBV7-2, the J gene TRBJ1-6; 8 bases line up with TRBD1. V dropped 5 bases and J dropped 6; count of bases not matched to a gene: 6. This CDR3 has 15 residues. Germline-derived CDR1 and CDR2 are SGHTA and FQGNSA.

The chain employs TRBV6-5 and TRBJ1-3, with 8 bases aligning to TRBD1. Germline V gene sequence: CDR1 MNHEY, CDR2 SVGAGI. The CDR3 loop spans 17 amino acids. The trim removed 0 bases at V and 2 bases at J, leaving 6 bases unmatched. Here the CDR3 DNA reads TGTGCCAGCAGTTACTCGAGGCAGGGGGCAACTGGAAACACCATATATTTT. The encoded protein is CASSYSRQGATGNTIYF.

This clonotype was seen ten or more times. The chain uses TRBV2 and TRBJ2-4; D unresolved. V was pared by 3 bases and J by 6 bases, with 3 bases between. The CDR3 length is 11 residues. Germline V gene lookup returns CDR1 SNHLY and CDR2 FYNNEI. CDR3 region: CASSDPNIQYF. The CDR3 region has the DNA TGTGCCAGCAGTGACCCAAACATTCAGTACTTC.

This chain links TRBV5-1 with TRBJ1-6, with D possibly matching TRBD1 (5 bases). Per germline, CDR1 SGHRS and CDR2 YFSETQ. CDR3 length: 16 residues. V was pared by 4 bases and J by 5 bases, with 16 bases between. Here the CDR3 DNA reads TGCGCCAGCAGCCTTGGCGGGACGGACAATAATTCACCCCTCCACTTT. Its protein is CASSLGGTDNNSPLHF.

This clonotype was picked up one time. The V and J genes are TRBV7-9 and TRBJ2-5; D is ambiguous. Per the germline V gene, CDR1 is SEHNR and CDR2 is FQNEAQ (reference sequence). This CDR3 region has 13 residues. V lost 5 bases, J lost 11 bases, and 18 bases lay in between. The CDR3 loop reads CASSLTSGYVQYF. CDR3 nucleotides: TGTGCCAGCAGCCTCACTTCCGGGTACGTGCAGTACTTC.

Remarks on this clonotype: Compared with germline, one end of the junction differs, possibly owing to a read error. The rearrangement joins TRBV4-2 to TRBJ2-3, with 11 bases matching TRBD2. The CDR3 extends over 18 amino acids. Looked up from germline, CDR1 is LGHNA and CDR2 is YNFKEQ. CDR3 nucleotides: TGTGCCAGCAACCAAGGTGTTAGCGGGAGGGCCTCTACAGATACGCAGTATTTT. Its protein is CASNQGVSGRASTDTQYF.

This clonotype was seen ten or more times. At one end the junction does not follow the germline gene, possibly because of a read error. This chain joins TRBV5-1 and TRBJ2-3; 7 bases agree with TRBD2. Germline CDR1 is SGHRS and CDR2 is YFSETQ. CDR3 size: 14 residues. The CDR3 DNA follows: TGTGCCAGCAGTTTAGGACTAGACACAGATACGCAGTATTTT. Protein sequence: CASSLGLDTDTQYF.

The V and J genes are TRBV5-1 and TRBJ2-7; D may be TRBD1 (6 bases). Matching the DNA end better, TRBJ2-5 makes the J call doubtful. The CDR3 spans 14 residues. Germline CDR1 is SGHRS and CDR2 is YFSETQ. The CDR3 DNA follows: TGCGCCAGCAGCCCATCTACAGGGAGCCAGACCCAGTACTTC. Amino acid sequence: CASSPSTGSQTQYF.

The chain carries TRBV24-1 and TRBJ2-7; the D gene is possibly TRBD2 (6 bases). The CDR3 length is 15 residues. Germline-derived CDR1 and CDR2 are KGHDR and SFDVKD. V was shortened by 1 base and J by 7 bases, with 16 bases between the two germline ends. The CDR3 bases are TGTGCCACCAGTGATTTAAGGACTACATATAATGAGCAGTACTTC. This codes for CATSDLRTTYNEQYF.

J is TRBJ2-7 and V is TRBV7-2; 16 nucleotides agree with TRBD2. With V trimmed by 3 bases and J by 10 bases, 6 bases remained unmatched. Germline values: CDR1 SGHTA, CDR2 FQGNSA. The CDR3 sequence is 15 residues long. The CDR3: CASSFYGTSGGDQYF. The DNA for the CDR3 is TGTGCCAGCAGCTTTTACGGGACTAGCGGGGGGGACCAGTACTTC.

V is TRBV29-1 and J is TRBJ2-7; perhaps TRBD1 as D (5 bases). V gave up 3 bases and J gave up 7 bases, with 25 bases separating them. CDR1 is SQVTM and CDR2 is ANQGSEA in the germline V gene. The CDR3 is 16 residues long. This CDR3 reads CSVDGQGWWSYNEQYF. Here the CDR3 DNA reads TGCAGCGTTGACGGGCAGGGTTGGTGGTCCTACAATGAGCAGTACTTC.